The clone carrying this TCR beta chain was seen a single time. What it recognizes is unknown. A much bigger clone sits one base away, suggesting this may be a read error. The data were obtained in a study of breast tumors, draining lymph nodes, adjacent tissues. General study points: That most tumor T cells come from lymph nodes remained unproven. Luminal-like breast cancer showed significantly greater tumor-nontumor repertoire similarity than basal-like breast cancer did. Most tumor T cells seemingly derive from lymph node, then expand in tumor. Compared with lymph nodes, tumors were less diverse; compared with nontumor tissue, more.

From the multiplex PCR reads, TCRdb called clonotypes with MiXCR, one entry per CDR3 protein. The sample includes approximately 280,000 distinct CDR3 sequences, around 30% seen only once; the top ten take around 1.1%. Breast cancer patients provided tissue from their axillary draining lymph nodes. The germline gives CDR1 MNHEY, CDR2 SMNVEV (reference sequence). CDR3 length equals 14 residues. The ends were cut back, 7 bases at V and 6 bases at J, with 16 bases in the middle. This sequence was found in a female donor with breast cancer. Some clones in this sample may be carry-over from other donors' samples. Sequencing used axillary lymph node tissue. The chain recombines TRBV27 with TRBJ1-5; TRBD1 is a possible D gene (6 bases). In nucleotides, the CDR3 is TGTGCCAGCAAGGCAGGGGCGTGGAGTCAGCCCCAGCATTTT. It translates to CASKAGAWSQPQHF.